The rows below give T cell receptor beta chains drawn from one sample of a study of response to subunit inactivated influenza vaccine. TCRdb recomputed calls from the RT-PCR reads with MiXCR, one row per CDR3 protein. The table has 630,000 or so distinct CDR3 sequences, more than 15% seen once. Sample: PBMCs from blood, taken roughly 12 days after vaccination. Receptor source: a man aged 50-60 years who received an inactivated influenza vaccine. The CDR3 runs from the conserved cysteine through the conserved F or W. The D gene is left open where the match is weak. Rows give clone size only sometimes, using once, few, many, or a class for an expanded clone.

size	D	V	J	DNA	CDR3
few	.	TRBV11-2	TRBJ2-4	TGTGCCAGCAGCTCCCCTTCTGGCGGGGTCCTAGCCAAAAACATTCAGTACTTC	CASSSPSGGVLAKNIQYF
few	.	TRBV7-9	TRBJ2-1	TGTGCCAGCAGCCCTTGGGCGGGGCACAACAATGAGCAGTTCTTC	CASSPWAGHNNEQFF
.	.	TRBV18	TRBJ1-2	TGTGCCAGCTCACCACAGTTAGGGGAGGAAAACTATGGCTACACCTTC	CASSPQLGEENYGYTF
few	TRBD2	TRBV5-1	TRBJ2-3	TGCGCCAGCAAGATGGGGGGGGGCACAGATACGCAGTATTTT	CASKMGGGTDTQYF
few	.	TRBV18	TRBJ1-2	TGTGCCAGCTCACCGTCGGGGAAGGTGGACTATGGCTACACCTTC	CASSPSGKVDYGYTF
many	TRBD2	TRBV7-2	TRBJ2-1	TGTGCCAGCAGCAGATCATTAGCGGGAGCTTACAATGAGCAGTTCTTC	CASSRSLAGAYNEQFF
once	TRBD1	TRBV10-3	TRBJ2-1	TGTGCCATCAGTGCCACAGGGGTCTACAATGAGCAGTTCTTC	CAISATGVYNEQFF
.	.	TRBV20-1	TRBJ2-5	TGCAGTGCTAGACCCCAACTAGTGGTAGGCGAGACCCAGTACTTC	CSARPQLVVGETQYF
few	TRBD1	TRBV12-3/TRBV12-4	TRBJ2-5	TGTGCCAGCAGCACAGGGGGCATGGAGACCCAGTACTTC	CASSTGGMETQYF
few	.	TRBV5-1	TRBJ2-2	TGCGCCAGCAGCTTGGTACCGGGGACATACACCGGGGAGCTGTTTTTT	CASSLVPGTYTGELFF
few	.	TRBV6-2/TRBV6-3	TRBJ2-7	TGTGCCGGGGGATGGACATCCTACGAGCAGTACTTC	CAGGWTSYEQYF
.	TRBD2	TRBV11-2	TRBJ2-7	TGTGCCAGCAGCTTTCACCCGGGAGGGCCTGTTGCTTCCTACGAGCAGTACTTC	CASSFHPGGPVASYEQYF
.	.	TRBV10-3	TRBJ2-7	TGTGCCATCAGTGAGTCGGGGGACCCTGGAGGCTACGAGCAGTACTTC	CAISESGDPGGYEQYF
few	TRBD2	TRBV20-1	TRBJ2-7	TGCAGTGCTAGAGAAGGTGGACTAGCGGTGTCCTACGAGCAGTACTTC	CSAREGGLAVSYEQYF
.	TRBD2	TRBV2	TRBJ2-1	TGTGCCAGCAGTGTGACCAGCGGGAGTTTGACTGAGCAGTTCTTC	CASSVTSGSLTEQFF
.	.	TRBV10-3	TRBJ1-2	TGTGCCACAGGGGAGGGCCGAGTCAATGGCTACACCTTC	CATGEGRVNGYTF